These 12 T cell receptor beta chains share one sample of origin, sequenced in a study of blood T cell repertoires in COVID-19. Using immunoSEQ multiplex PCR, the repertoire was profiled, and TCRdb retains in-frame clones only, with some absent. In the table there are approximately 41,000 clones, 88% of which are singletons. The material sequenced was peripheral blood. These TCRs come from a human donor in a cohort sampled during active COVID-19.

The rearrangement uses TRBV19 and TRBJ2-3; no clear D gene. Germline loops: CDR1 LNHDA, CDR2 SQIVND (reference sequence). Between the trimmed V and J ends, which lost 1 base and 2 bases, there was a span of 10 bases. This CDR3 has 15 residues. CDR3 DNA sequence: TGTGCCAGTAGTATAGGTCAGCGTGCCACAGATACGCAGTATTTT. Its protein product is CASSIGQRATDTQYF.

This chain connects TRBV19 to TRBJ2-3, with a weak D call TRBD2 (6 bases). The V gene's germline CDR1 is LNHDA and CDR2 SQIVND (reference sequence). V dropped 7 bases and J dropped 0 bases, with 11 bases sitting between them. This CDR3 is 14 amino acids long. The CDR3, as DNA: TGTGCCAGTAAGGAGGGGCGCAGCACAGATACGCAGTATTTT. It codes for CASKEGRSTDTQYF.

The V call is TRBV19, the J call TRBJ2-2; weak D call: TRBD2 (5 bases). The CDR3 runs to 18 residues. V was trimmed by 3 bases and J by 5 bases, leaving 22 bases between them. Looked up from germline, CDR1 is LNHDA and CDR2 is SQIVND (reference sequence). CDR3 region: CASSILGVGVRGTGELFF. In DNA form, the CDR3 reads TGTGCCAGTAGTATCCTCGGGGTCGGGGTCCGAGGGACCGGGGAGCTGTTTTTT.

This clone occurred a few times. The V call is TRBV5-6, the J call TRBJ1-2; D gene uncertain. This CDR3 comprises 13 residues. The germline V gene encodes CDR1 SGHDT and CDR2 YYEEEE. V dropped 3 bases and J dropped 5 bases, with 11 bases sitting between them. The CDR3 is CASSSPGGYGYTF. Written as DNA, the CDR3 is TGTGCCAGCAGCTCCCCGGGAGGGTATGGCTACACCTTC.

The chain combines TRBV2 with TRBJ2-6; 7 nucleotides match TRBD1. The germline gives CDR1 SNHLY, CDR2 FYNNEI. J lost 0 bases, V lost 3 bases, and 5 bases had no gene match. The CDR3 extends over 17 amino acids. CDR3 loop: CASSEFPGGSGANVLTF. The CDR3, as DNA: TGTGCCAGCAGTGAGTTTCCAGGGGGCTCTGGGGCCAACGTCCTGACTTTC.

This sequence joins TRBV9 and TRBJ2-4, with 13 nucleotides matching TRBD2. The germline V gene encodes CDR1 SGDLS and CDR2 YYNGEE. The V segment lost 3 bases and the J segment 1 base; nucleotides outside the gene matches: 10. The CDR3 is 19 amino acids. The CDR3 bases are TGTGCCAGCAGCGGACTAGGACTAGCGGGAGATCGGGCCAAAAACATTCAGTACTTC. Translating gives CASSGLGLAGDRAKNIQYF.

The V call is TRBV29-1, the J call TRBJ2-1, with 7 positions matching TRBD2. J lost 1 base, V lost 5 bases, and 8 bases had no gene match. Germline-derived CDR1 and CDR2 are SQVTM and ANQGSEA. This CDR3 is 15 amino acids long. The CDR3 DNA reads TGCAGCGTTCATGGGCGGGAGCAATCCTACAATGAGCAGTTCTTC. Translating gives CSVHGREQSYNEQFF.

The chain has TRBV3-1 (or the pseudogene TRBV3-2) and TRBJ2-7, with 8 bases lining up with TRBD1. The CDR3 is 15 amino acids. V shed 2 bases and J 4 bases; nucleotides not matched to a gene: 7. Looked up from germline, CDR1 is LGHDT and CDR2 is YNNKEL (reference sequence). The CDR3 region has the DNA TGTGCCAGCAGCCAAAACGGCAGGGGGCAGTACGAGCAGTACTTC. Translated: CASSQNGRGQYEQYF.

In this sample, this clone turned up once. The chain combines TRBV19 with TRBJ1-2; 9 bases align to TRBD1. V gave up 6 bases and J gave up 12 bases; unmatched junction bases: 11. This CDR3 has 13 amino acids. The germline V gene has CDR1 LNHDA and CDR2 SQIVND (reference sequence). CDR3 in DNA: TGTGCCAGTAGCGCGGGGGTGACAGGGGGAGACACCTTC. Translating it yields CASSAGVTGGDTF.

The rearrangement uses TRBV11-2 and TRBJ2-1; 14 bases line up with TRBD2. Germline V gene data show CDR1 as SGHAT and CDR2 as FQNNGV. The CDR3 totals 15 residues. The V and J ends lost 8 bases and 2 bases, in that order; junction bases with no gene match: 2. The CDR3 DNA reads TGTGCCAGCTCGGGACTAGCGGGAGCCTACAATGAGCAGTTCTTC. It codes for CASSGLAGAYNEQFF.

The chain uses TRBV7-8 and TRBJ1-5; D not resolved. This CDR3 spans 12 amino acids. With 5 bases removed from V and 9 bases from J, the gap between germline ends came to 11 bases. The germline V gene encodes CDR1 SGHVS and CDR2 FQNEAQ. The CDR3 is CASSPESGPQHF. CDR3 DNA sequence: TGTGCCAGCAGCCCCGAATCAGGGCCCCAGCATTTT. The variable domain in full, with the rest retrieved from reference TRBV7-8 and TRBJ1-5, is GAGVSQSPRYKVAKRGQDVALRCDPISGHVSLFWYQQALGQGPEFLTYFQNEAQLDKSGLPSDRFFAERPEGSVSTLKIQRTQQEDSAVYLCASSPESGPQHFGDGTRLSIL.

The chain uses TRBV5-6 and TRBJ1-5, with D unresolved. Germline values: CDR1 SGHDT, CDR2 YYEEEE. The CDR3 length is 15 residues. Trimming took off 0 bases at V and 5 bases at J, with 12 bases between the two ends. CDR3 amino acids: CASSLGVRGDQPQHF. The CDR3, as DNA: TGTGCCAGCAGCTTGGGGGTTCGCGGGGATCAGCCCCAGCATTTT.